Listed below are T cell receptor beta chains from one sample, sequenced in a study of cytomegalovirus exposure and HLA in healthy donors. Using immunoSEQ multiplex PCR, the repertoire was profiled, and TCRdb retains in-frame clones only, with some absent. The sample includes roughly 45,000 clones, over 55% of them seen just once. The sequenced material came from PBMCs. Receptors originate from a human donor in good health. Both conserved end residues are part of each CDR3. Fields, in order: CDR3 protein, CDR3 DNA, D gene, clone size, V gene, J gene. The D gene is left open where the match is weak. Clone size, where shown, is once, few, many, or a class for clones that have expanded.

CDR3: CASSASGGNGADTQYF
DNA: TGTGCCAGCAGTGCTAGCGGGGGTAACGGGGCAGATACGCAGTATTTT
D: TRBD2
size: .
V: TRBV2
J: TRBJ2-3

CDR3: CASSLLQGFTEAFF
DNA: TGCGCCAGCAGCTTACTACAGGGCTTCACTGAAGCTTTCTTT
D: .
size: .
V: TRBV5-1
J: TRBJ1-1

CDR3: CASSMNSQGRGYTF
DNA: TGTGCCAGTAGTATGAATTCGCAGGGTAGGGGCTACACCTTC
D: .
size: .
V: TRBV19
J: TRBJ1-2

CDR3: CASSRGGRSYEQYF
DNA: TGTGCCAGCAGTCGCGGGGGACGTTCCTACGAGCAGTACTTC
D: TRBD2
size: .
V: TRBV7-8
J: TRBJ2-7

CDR3: CASSRDENYGYTF
DNA: TGTGCCAGCAGCCGCGATGAGAACTATGGCTACACCTTC
D: .
size: .
V: TRBV11-2
J: TRBJ1-2

CDR3: CASSLQGNYGYTF
DNA: TGTGCCAGCAGTCTACAGGGTAACTATGGCTACACCTTC
D: .
size: .
V: TRBV6-5
J: TRBJ1-2

CDR3: CSVERTGLIHNEQFF
DNA: TGCAGCGTTGAACGTACAGGGTTGATCCACAATGAGCAGTTCTTC
D: .
size: .
V: TRBV29-1
J: TRBJ2-1

CDR3: CASSLPGAGYTIYF
DNA: TGTGCCAGCAGTTTACCGGGAGCGGGTTACACCATATATTTT
D: .
size: .
V: TRBV28
J: TRBJ1-3

CDR3: CASSAQPGKGQGAYEQYF
DNA: TGTGCCAGCAGTGCTCAACCCGGGAAGGGACAGGGGGCCTACGAGCAGTACTTC
D: TRBD1
size: few
V: TRBV25-1
J: TRBJ2-7

CDR3: CSVALSRGAEKLFF
DNA: TGCAGCGTCGCTCTGTCCAGGGGAGCCGAAAAACTGTTTTTT
D: .
size: few
V: TRBV29-1
J: TRBJ1-4

CDR3: CASSRDRETQYF
DNA: TGTGCCAGCAGCCGGGACAGAGAGACCCAGTACTTC
D: TRBD1
size: .
V: TRBV7-2
J: TRBJ2-5

CDR3: CAWSAWDRVANGYTF
DNA: TGTGCCTGGAGTGCATGGGACAGGGTGGCGAATGGCTACACCTTC
D: TRBD1
size: .
V: TRBV30
J: TRBJ1-2

CDR3: CASSTGDYSPLHF
DNA: TGTGCCAGCTCAACAGGGGATTACTCACCCCTCCACTTT
D: TRBD1
size: .
V: TRBV18
J: TRBJ1-6

CDR3: CASTKDRGYGYTF
DNA: TGTGCCAGTACCAAGGACAGAGGATATGGCTACACCTTC
D: .
size: .
V: TRBV19
J: TRBJ1-2

CDR3: CASSRTTAQETQYF
DNA: TGTGCCAGCTCGAGGACGACAGCCCAAGAGACCCAGTACTTC
D: .
size: .
V: TRBV2
J: TRBJ2-5

CDR3: CASTQPGTANSPLHF
DNA: TGTGCCAGCACCCAGCCGGGGACAGCAAATTCACCCCTCCACTTT
D: TRBD1
size: .
V: TRBV6-5
J: TRBJ1-6

CDR3: CASSLSPEAGGSDTQYF
DNA: TGTGCCAGCAGCCTATCCCCGGAGGCGGGGGGTTCAGATACGCAGTATTTT
D: TRBD2
size: few
V: TRBV11-3
J: TRBJ2-3

CDR3: CASSSRQFQETQYF
DNA: TGTGCCAGCAGCTCGAGGCAGTTCCAAGAGACCCAGTACTTC
D: .
size: .
V: TRBV7-2
J: TRBJ2-5

CDR3: CASSFNGEGGNTIYF
DNA: TGTGCCAGCAGCTTCAATGGAGAGGGAGGAAACACCATATATTTT
D: .
size: few
V: TRBV7-2
J: TRBJ1-3

CDR3: CASSSGDAAHFNTIYF
DNA: TGCGCCAGCAGCTCGGGAGACGCAGCCCATTTCAACACCATATATTTT
D: .
size: few
V: TRBV5-1
J: TRBJ1-3

CDR3: CASSVARSSYEQYF
DNA: TGTGCCAGCAGCGTAGCCCGGAGCTCCTACGAGCAGTACTTC
D: .
size: .
V: TRBV9
J: TRBJ2-7

CDR3: CASSLGGLRQYF
DNA: TGTGCCAGCAGCTTGGGCGGGCTACGGCAGTACTTC
D: .
size: .
V: TRBV5-6
J: TRBJ2-7

CDR3: CSGGGSPSYEQYF
DNA: TGCAGCGGGGGGGGCTCGCCATCCTACGAGCAGTACTTC
D: .
size: .
V: TRBV29-1
J: TRBJ2-7

CDR3: CATAGGAQETQYF
DNA: TGTGCCACCGCCGGGGGGGCACAAGAGACCCAGTACTTC
D: TRBD2
size: few
V: TRBV10-3
J: TRBJ2-5

CDR3: CASNKGALEYGYTF
DNA: TGTGCCAGCAACAAGGGGGCTCTTGAATATGGCTACACCTTC
D: TRBD1
size: .
V: TRBV2
J: TRBJ1-2

CDR3: CASRSGGTNYGYTF
DNA: TGTGCCAGCAGGAGCGGAGGAACTAACTATGGCTACACCTTC
D: .
size: .
V: TRBV6-1
J: TRBJ1-2

CDR3: CASSLGQGYGYTF
DNA: TGTGCCAGCAGCTTGGGACAGGGCTATGGCTACACCTTC
D: TRBD1
size: .
V: TRBV7-9
J: TRBJ1-2

CDR3: CASSLVVGEETQYF
DNA: TGTGCCAGCAGCTTAGTCGTCGGTGAAGAGACCCAGTACTTC
D: .
size: few
V: TRBV11-2
J: TRBJ2-5

CDR3: CASSLGFYGYTF
DNA: TGTGCCAGCAGTCTGGGCTTCTATGGCTACACCTTC
D: .
size: .
V: TRBV2
J: TRBJ1-2

CDR3: CASSLAGGPQHF
DNA: TGTGCCAGCAGCTTGGCCGGGGGGCCCCAGCATTTT
D: .
size: .
V: TRBV7-9
J: TRBJ1-5

CDR3: CASSQSGGDRSSYGYTF
DNA: TGCGCCAGCAGTCAATCGGGCGGGGACAGGTCGTCCTATGGCTACACCTTC
D: TRBD1
size: .
V: TRBV23-1
J: TRBJ1-2

CDR3: CASSGGNSNQPQHF
DNA: TGTGCCAGCAGTGGAGGGAATAGCAATCAGCCCCAGCATTTT
D: .
size: .
V: TRBV6-1
J: TRBJ1-5

CDR3: CASRPNRGSGNEQFF
DNA: TGCGCCAGCAGGCCGAACAGGGGGTCAGGCAATGAGCAGTTCTTC
D: TRBD1
size: few
V: TRBV5-1
J: TRBJ2-1

CDR3: CASRHFNEKLFF
DNA: TGTGCCAGTAGACATTTTAATGAAAAACTGTTTTTT
D: .
size: .
V: TRBV2
J: TRBJ1-4

CDR3: CASSPDQGLYSPLHF
DNA: TGTGCCAGCTCACCAGATCAGGGTCTGTATTCACCCCTCCACTTT
D: .
size: .
V: TRBV18
J: TRBJ1-6

CDR3: CASSTSVDRNYGYTF
DNA: TGTGCCAGCAGTACCTCAGTAGACAGAAACTATGGCTACACCTTC
D: .
size: .
V: TRBV6-5
J: TRBJ1-2